This TCR beta chain was sequenced for a study of OX40 agonist ivuxolimab in advanced cancers. The overall study: Of the patients, three showed partial responses, one with hepatocellular carcinoma and two with cutaneous melanoma.

Concerning this clone: Its specificity is unknown.

The data were produced by immunoSEQ multiplex PCR, yet TCRdb's version contains in-frame clones alone and is incomplete. The sample has about 55,000 clones; approximately 83% are singletons. Study observations and caveats: Expanded peripheral T-cell antigen specificity went undetermined. More expanded clones were found, on average, in CD8+ than in CD4+ T cells.

The V segment lost 8 bases and the J segment 5 bases; nucleotides outside the gene matches: 9. Germline V gene data show CDR1 as MDHEN and CDR2 as SYDVKM. The CDR3 is 14 amino acids. J is TRBJ2-7 and V is TRBV28; 10 nucleotides line up with TRBD1. The clonotype was recovered from an adult with an advanced solid tumor such as melanoma, head and neck, liver or kidney cancer. Sequencing was performed on CD4+ or CD8+ T cells sorted from blood, taken in a trial of the OX40 agonist ivuxolimab. The CDR3 DNA sequence: TGTGCCAGCGTCCGGGACAGGGGTCTGGACGAGCAGTACTTC. Amino acids: CASVRDRGLDEQYF.